This T cell receptor (beta chain) was sequenced in a study of cytomegalovirus exposure and HLA in healthy donors. Study-wide context: An analysis done earlier identified 120 million or so unique TCR beta sequences from 150 million to 200 million T cells.

Germline lookup yields CDR1 SGHVS and CDR2 FNYEAQ. Trimming removed 3 bases from V and 2 bases from J; junction bases left unmatched: 10. The CDR3 runs 17 residues. This PCR relied on a set of 60 Vbeta primers and 13 Jbeta primers. TCRdb's table, derived via immunoSEQ multiplex PCR, lists solely in-frame clones and lacks some. This table holds some 180,000 clones, around 80% found once. Study outcomes and limitations: Reports credit the classifier with highly specific, highly sensitive diagnosis of cytomegalovirus status.

For this clone: Antigen: not known.

The genes are TRBV7-6 and TRBJ2-1; 7 bases map to TRBD1. The sample was PBMCs. The sequence came from a girl aged 10-17 years in good health and CMV-seropositive. The CDR3 is CASSFDRAPSTYNEQFF. CDR3 nucleotides: TGTGCCAGCAGCTTTGACAGGGCCCCCTCAACCTACAATGAGCAGTTCTTC.